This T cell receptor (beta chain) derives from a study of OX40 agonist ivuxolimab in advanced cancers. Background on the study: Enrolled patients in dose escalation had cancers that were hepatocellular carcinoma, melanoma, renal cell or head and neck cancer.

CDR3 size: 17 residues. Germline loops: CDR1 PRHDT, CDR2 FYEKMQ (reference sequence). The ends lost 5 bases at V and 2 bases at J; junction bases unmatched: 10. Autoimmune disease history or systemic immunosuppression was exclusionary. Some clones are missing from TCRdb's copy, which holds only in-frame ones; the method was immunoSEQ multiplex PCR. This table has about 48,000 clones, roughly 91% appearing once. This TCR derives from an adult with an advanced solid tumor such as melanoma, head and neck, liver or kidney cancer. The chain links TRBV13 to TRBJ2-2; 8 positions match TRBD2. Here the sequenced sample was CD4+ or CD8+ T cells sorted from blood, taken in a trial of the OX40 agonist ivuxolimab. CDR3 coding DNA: TGTGCCAGCAGCCAGCAAACGGGGGGGCCCAACACCGGGGAGCTGTTTTTT. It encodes CASSQQTGGPNTGELFF.